Sequencing of this T cell receptor (beta chain) was carried out in a study of blood T cells in healthy people across ages (dated by TCRdb to the mid-2010s). Background for the entire study: In model experiments, template switching captured about one uniquely barcoded TCR beta cDNA molecule for every two T cells. Age-related changes in TCR beta repertoire diversity were measured in the study by deep sequencing normalized with unique cDNA molecular identifiers. To avoid experimental bias, donors of different ages were randomly spread across the sequencing lanes. Donors were grouped into four age groups: young (average approximately 16 years), middle-aged (over 35), aged (around 60) and long-lived (around 80). Two additional independent replicas of 1 million unique cDNA reads from the same blood draw were analyzed for two donors (one aged 18 to 30 and one aged 80 or older).

The donors were under 40 Caucasian individuals from Russia, aged about 6 to 95 years, who were systemically healthy. Each donor gave 8 to 10 milliliters of peripheral blood, collected into EDTA-treated Vacutainer tubes. Ficoll-Paque density-gradient centrifugation was used to isolate PBMCs, with at least 7 million obtained per sample. Total RNA, at least 6 micrograms per sample, was extracted from PBMCs with Trizol reagent. The percentages of naive CD45RAhigh/CD27high T cells were determined by flow cytometry on a PBMC aliquot from every donor. CDR1 is given as SGHRS and CDR2 as YFSETQ, both from the germline V gene. The CDR3 sequence holds 17 residues, the cysteine and phenylalanine included. Only the CDR3 part of the read is kept: 51 bases, read in frame from the first base. V gives up 0 bases and J gives up 2 bases, and the segment between their germline ends measures 14 bases. Broad study findings and their caveats: Estimates of total diversity from one million sequenced T cells were regarded as lower bounds and underestimates. Because the CMV infection status of the donors was unknown, age-related changes in expanded clonotypes may potentially have been confounded. Compared with the aged group, the long-lived group had more naive CD4+ T cells, fewer expanded clones and increased TCR diversity, a pattern suggesting age selection. Bulk unsorted PBMC profiling prevented conclusive comparison of naive and antigen-experienced compartments. The percentage of naive T cells measured by flow cytometry correlated strongly with observed TCR beta diversity. As age increased, observed TCR beta diversity per million T cells dropped in a roughly linear way, and a significant reduction was already evident by age 40.

Notes on this clonotype: Its antigen remains undetermined. Base qualities are not recorded, but no much larger clone differs from it by a single base.

Library generation was performed with 5' RACE. Data came from an Illumina HiSeq 2500. The second PCR ran for roughly 7 to 12 cycles and used a J-beta primer mix along with a sample-barcoded 5' primer. A unique molecular identifier was introduced onto each TCR beta cDNA molecule by a template-switch 5' adaptor carrying 12 random nucleotides. Each sample yielded at least 2.5 million CDR3-containing paired-end reads. All of the RNA was converted into first-strand cDNA using the Mint cDNA synthesis kit, with a TRBC-specific oligonucleotide serving as the primer. After uracil-DNA glycosylase treatment, a first 18-cycle PCR used universal primers M1SS and BC2_uni_R on all cDNA. On the study's bioinformatics: For normalization, 1 million high-quality reads were randomly selected from each sample, with every read carrying a distinct molecular identifier. Instead of being binned into consensus sequences, reads with shared molecular identifiers were discarded. MiTCR, run with a Q25 quality threshold and the strictest error-elimination algorithm, handled CDR3 identification, clonotype clustering and error correction. A nonparametric unseen species model with Euler transformation was used to estimate lower-bound total TCR beta diversity. The public reads were reprocessed in TCRdb via fastp at Q25 and MiXCR, keeping in-frame beta chains. Entries are consolidated by CDR3 protein sequence, retaining the most common genes and DNA. The V and J calls reflect TCRdb's pipeline rather than the authors' work. This sample holds roughly 1,800,000 distinct CDR3 sequences; about 50% were observed only once. The leading ten clones occupy approximately 2.1% of the sample.

This TCR derives from a woman aged 40 to 55 in good health. Recombination connected TRBV5-1 to TRBJ1-4, with TRBD1 perhaps the D gene, on 6 matching bases. Source material: blood. The DNA is TGCGCCAGCAGCTTGGTGGGGACATTATCCACTAATGAAAAACTGTTTTTT. This translates into CASSLVGTLSTNEKLFF.